The clone carrying this TCR beta chain was picked up a small number of times. Its antigen is unidentified. The sample comes from a study of T cell responses to AZD1222 COVID-19 vaccine. Trimming cost V 5 bases and J 6 bases, with 11 bases left between them. Germline values: CDR1 MDHEN, CDR2 SYDVKM. The CDR3 covers 13 residues. Method: immunoSEQ multiplex PCR; TCRdb's copy keeps in-frame clones and lacks some. Of 200,000 or so clones listed, around 86% were seen once; the top ten hold 2.5% to 3%. Study-wide results and limits: Across the whole spike, CD4 TCRs peaked at regions 160-218 and 743-854. In all cases, repertoires were sampled only after the peak T cell response. Per reports, nearly half of all spike-specific TCRs target regions that are unmutated in variants. Recipients of two AZD1222 doses showed rising Spike-specific TCR breadth and depth.

The sequence was obtained from an adult in good health. The material sequenced was peripheral blood, taken on day 0 of MenACWY control vaccination. The chain employs TRBV28 and TRBJ1-5; no clear D. The CDR3 coding sequence is TGTGCCAGCAGTCAGTCAGATTTTCAGCCCCAGCATTTT. Amino acids: CASSQSDFQPQHF.